Below are 21 T cell receptor beta chains sequenced from a single sample in a study of human T cells and chemical hapten exposure. As for time point: patch test 2, 6 weeks after DPC sensitization. Treatment here: therapeutic diphenylcyclopropenone sensitization with weekly scalp DPC. Each CDR3 protein gets one entry after TCRdb re-called the RACE reads with MiXCR. Of fewer than 90,000 distinct CDR3 sequences listed, about 6.6% are singletons. The sequencing used whole blood, collected in connection with sensitization to the hapten diphenylcyclopropenone (DPC). All receptors come from a woman aged 30 to 39 with alopecia areata. Some clones in this sample may be carry-over from other donors' samples.

Ten or more counts support this clonotype. This sequence joins TRBV14 and TRBJ2-1; D may be TRBD2 (6 bases). The V and J ends lost 6 bases and 7 bases respectively, with 13 bases between them. The germline CDR1 and CDR2 sequences are SGHDN and FVKESK. This CDR3 spans 13 amino acids. This CDR3 reads CASRIGTFNEQFF. The CDR3 nucleotides read TGTGCCAGCAGGATCGGGACTTTTAATGAGCAGTTCTTC.

In this sample, this clonotype turned up many times. The chain employs TRBV10-2 and TRBJ2-3; 8 bases match TRBD1. Germline V gene sequence: CDR1 WSHSY, CDR2 SAAADI. J lost 1 base, V lost 3 bases, and 15 bases had no gene match. CDR3 size: 19 residues. The DNA of the CDR3 is TGCGCCAGCAGTGATCGACAGGACAGGGCTTCCCGTGGCACAGATACGCAGTATTTT. Protein: CASSDRQDRASRGTDTQYF.

This clonotype was observed a few times. CDR3: CSVDSGGLYQETQYF. The CDR3 DNA reads TGCAGCGTTGATAGCGGGGGTCTGTACCAAGAGACCCAGTACTTC. This chain links TRBV29-1 with TRBJ2-5; 9 nucleotides line up with TRBD2. Trimming took 3 bases from V and 0 from J; bases not matched to a gene: 5. The CDR3 consists of 15 residues. The germline gives CDR1 SQVTM, CDR2 ANQGSEA.

Turning to this clonotype: This could be a read error, since a much larger clone is one nucleotide away. The CDR3 sequence is CASSPRGRTKAFF. The CDR3 DNA sequence: TGTGCCAGCTCACCACGGGGGAGGACTAAAGCTTTCTTT. The V and J genes are TRBV18 and TRBJ1-1, with a possible D match to TRBD1 (5 bases). V was shortened by 1 base and J by 9 bases, with 12 bases between the two germline ends. The CDR3 runs to 13 residues. The germline gives CDR1 KGHSH, CDR2 LQKENI.

This clonotype was observed many times. The chain recombines TRBV13 with TRBJ2-7; D might be TRBD1 or TRBD2, each matching 7 bases. The CDR3 runs to 15 residues. Germline lookup yields CDR1 PRHDT and CDR2 FYEKMQ (reference sequence). Trimming left V 5 bases short and J 4 bases short, with 18 bases between. CDR3 sequence reads: CASSLSGTAGYEQYF. The CDR3 nucleotides read TGTGCCAGCAGCCTTTCCGGGACAGCGGGGTACGAGCAGTACTTC.

This clonotype was seen at least ten times. This sequence joins TRBV12-3 or TRBV12-4 and TRBJ2-7; D unclear. The CDR3 has 13 amino acids. Trimming left V 3 bases short and J 2 bases short, with 8 bases between. For the CDR3, the DNA is TGTGCCAGCAGTTTGGGCAGCGCCTACGAGCAGTACTTC. It codes for CASSLGSAYEQYF.

Ten or more counts support this clonotype. The J gene is TRBJ1-2, the V gene TRBV3-1; D call uncertain. V lost 0 bases and J 2 bases, leaving 10 bases between the germline ends. The CDR3 contains 15 residues. Germline CDR1 reads LGHDT; CDR2 reads YNNKEL (reference sequence). For the CDR3, the DNA is TGTGCCAGCAGCCAAGATATATACTTAAACTATGGCTACACCTTC. Protein: CASSQDIYLNYGYTF.

This clonotype was recorded a few times. The chain carries TRBV13 and TRBJ1-6; perhaps TRBD1 as D (6 bases). Germline assignment: CDR1 PRHDT and CDR2 FYEKMQ (reference sequence). This CDR3 has 16 amino acids. Trimming removed 8 bases at V and 6 bases at J, with 20 bases between. The CDR3 sequence: CASRRGGGGANSPLHF. Here the CDR3 DNA reads TGTGCCAGCCGACGAGGAGGGGGAGGGGCTAATTCACCCCTCCACTTT.

Many counts were recorded for this clonotype. The chain combines TRBV20-1 with TRBJ2-5, with TRBD2 identical over 8 bases. V lost 0 bases and J lost 2; bases outside the gene matches: 14. CDR3 length: 18 residues. Per the germline V gene, CDR1 is DFQATT and CDR2 is SNEGSKA (reference sequence). CDR3 sequence (DNA): TGCAGTGCTAGAGATTTTCCGACCCAGCGGGAGTTACAAGAGACCCAGTACTTC. Its protein product is CSARDFPTQRELQETQYF.

This clonotype was counted ten times or more. V and J are TRBV5-1 and TRBJ1-5; TRBD1 might be the D (5 bases). Trimming pared 4 bases from V and 4 bases from J, leaving 12 bases between. CDR3 length: 14 residues. Germline CDR1 and CDR2: SGHRS and YFSETQ. CDR3 coding DNA: TGCGCCAGCAGCCCGGGAGAGGGGAATCAGCCCCAGCATTTT. It is translated as CASSPGEGNQPQHF.

This clonotype was seen at least ten times. The rearrangement uses TRBV2 and TRBJ2-7; D tentatively fits TRBD1 or TRBD2 (5 bases each). The CDR3 totals 14 residues. Trimming shortened V by 1 base and J by 3 bases, and 10 bases separated the two germline ends. From germline, CDR1 is SNHLY and CDR2 FYNNEI. CDR3 residues: CASSEDEGHYEQYF. The CDR3 nucleotides read TGTGCCAGCAGTGAAGATGAGGGGCACTACGAGCAGTACTTC. The entire variable domain, with the rest obtained from reference TRBV2 and TRBJ2-7, is as follows: EPEVTQTPSHQVTQMGQEVILRCVPISNHLYFYWYRQILGQKVEFLVSFYNNEISEKSEIFDDQFSVERPDGSNFTLKIRSTKLEDSAMYFCASSEDEGHYEQYFGPGTRLTVT.

This clonotype has ten or more counts. This chain joins TRBV6-6 and TRBJ1-1; D is uncertain. With 6 bases removed from V and 7 bases from J, the gap between germline ends came to 12 bases. The CDR3 is 12 amino acids. The germline CDR1 and CDR2 sequences are MNHNY and SVGAGI (reference sequence). The CDR3 region has the DNA TGTGCCAGCAGCCCCGACACCTTTGAAGCTTTCTTT. Protein product: CASSPDTFEAFF.

This clonotype was seen a handful of times. The V gene is TRBV10-3, the J gene TRBJ1-2; D call uncertain. There are 12 residues in the CDR3. Germline CDR1 reads ENHRY; CDR2 reads SYGVKD. V lost 2 bases and J 6 bases, leaving 7 bases between the germline ends. CDR3: CAISETVNGYTF. The CDR3, as DNA: TGTGCCATCAGTGAGACAGTGAATGGCTACACCTTC.

This clonotype was observed a handful of times. This sequence joins TRBV10-3 and TRBJ1-2, with a possible D match to TRBD1 (5 bases). Germline V gene lookup returns CDR1 ENHRY and CDR2 SYGVKD. V lost 4 bases and J 5 bases, leaving 11 bases between the germline ends. The CDR3 runs 13 residues. The CDR3 spells CAISGGTPYGYTF. DNA for the CDR3: TGTGCCATCAGTGGAGGGACCCCATATGGCTACACCTTC.

This clonotype was counted at least ten times. The chain has TRBV4-2 and TRBJ1-1; 7 nucleotides align to TRBD1. CDR3 length: 12 amino acids. V shed 5 bases, J shed 8 bases, and the junction held 5 bases outside the gene matches. Germline V gene lookup returns CDR1 LGHNA and CDR2 YNFKEQ. For the CDR3, the DNA is TGTGCCAGCAGCAGACAGGGTCAGGAAGCTTTCTTT. Protein product: CASSRQGQEAFF.

This chain joins TRBV3-1 and TRBJ1-6; no clear D. The CDR3 spans 12 residues. Germline V gene data show CDR1 as LGHDT and CDR2 as YNNKEL (reference sequence). The V and J ends lost 4 bases and 5 bases respectively, with 3 bases between them. The CDR3 spells CASSPDNSPLHF. The CDR3, as DNA: TGTGCCAGCAGCCCAGATAATTCACCCCTCCACTTT.

In the case of this clonotype: With a much larger clone just one base away, this may be a read error. The chain has TRBV28 and TRBJ2-5; 9 nucleotides agree with TRBD1. This CDR3 contains 16 residues. The germline V gene encodes CDR1 MDHEN and CDR2 SYDVKM. DNA of the CDR3: TGTGCCAGCAGTACCCCGGGACAGGGTAACCAAGAGACCCAGCACTTC. This codes for CASSTPGQGNQETQHF. The entire variable domain, with the rest obtained from reference TRBV28 and TRBJ2-5, is as follows: DVKVTQSSRYLVKRTGEKVFLECVQDMDHENMFWYRQDPGLGLRLIYFSYDVKMKEKGDIPEGYSVSREKKERFSLILESASTNQTSMYLCASSTPGQGNQETQHFGPGTRLLVL.

This chain joins TRBV11-2 and TRBJ2-1; D is perhaps TRBD1 or TRBD2 (7 bases each). V lost 1 base, J lost 7 bases, and 14 bases lay in between. Per the germline V gene, CDR1 is SGHAT and CDR2 is FQNNGV. This CDR3 has 15 amino acids. The CDR3 region has the DNA TGTGCCAGCAGCTTAGTTCGGCAGGGGGGGAATGAGCAGTTCTTC. Encoded protein: CASSLVRQGGNEQFF.

This chain joins TRBV29-1 and TRBJ1-1, with a possible D match to TRBD1 (5 bases). Germline V gene sequence: CDR1 SQVTM, CDR2 ANQGSEA. Trimming removed 7 bases at V and 4 bases at J, with 10 bases between. This CDR3 has 11 amino acids. The CDR3 bases are TGCAGCGGGGGGGGTACCACTGAAGCTTTCTTT. This sequence encodes CSGGGTTEAFF.

This clonotype was detected ten times or more. V usage is TRBV6-5 and J usage is TRBJ2-7; TRBD2 is a possible D gene (5 bases). The CDR3 runs to 15 residues. V shed 0 bases and J shed 1 base, with 10 bases lying between them. Germline V gives CDR1 MNHEY, CDR2 SVGAGI. This CDR3 reads CASSYSIRGSYEQYF. The CDR3 nucleotides are TGTGCCAGCAGTTACTCGATTCGAGGGTCCTACGAGCAGTACTTC.

This clonotype was observed many times. The chain is built from TRBV13 and TRBJ1-2; D is unclear. The germline V gene has CDR1 PRHDT and CDR2 FYEKMQ (reference sequence). Trimming pared 5 bases from V and 10 bases from J, leaving 17 bases between. This CDR3 has 13 amino acids. The CDR3 sequence is CASSPNPGPDYTF. In DNA form, the CDR3 reads TGTGCCAGCAGCCCAAACCCTGGACCAGACTACACCTTC.